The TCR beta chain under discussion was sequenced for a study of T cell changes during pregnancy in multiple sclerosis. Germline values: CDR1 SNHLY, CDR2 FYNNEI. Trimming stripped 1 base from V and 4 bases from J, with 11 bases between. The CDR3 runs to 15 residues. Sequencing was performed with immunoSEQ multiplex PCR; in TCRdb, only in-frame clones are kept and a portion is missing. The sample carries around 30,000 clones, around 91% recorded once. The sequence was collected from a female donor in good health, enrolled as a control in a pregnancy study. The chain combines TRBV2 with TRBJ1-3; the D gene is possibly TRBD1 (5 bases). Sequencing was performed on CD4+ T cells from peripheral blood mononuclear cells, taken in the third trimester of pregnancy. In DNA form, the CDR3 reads TGTGCCAGCAGTGAAGGCGCAGGGTACGGAAACACCATATATTTT. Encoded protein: CASSEGAGYGNTIYF. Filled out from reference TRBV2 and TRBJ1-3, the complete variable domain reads EPEVTQTPSHQVTQMGQEVILRCVPISNHLYFYWYRQILGQKVEFLVSFYNNEISEKSEIFDDQFSVERPDGSNFTLKIRSTKLEDSAMYFCASSEGAGYGNTIYFGEGSWLTVV.